This T cell receptor beta chain was documented in a study of blood T cell repertoires in COVID-19 (TCRdb year 2020). Looking at the study overall: The collaborator samples originated in the United States, Italy and Spain and spanned the acute and convalescent phases of COVID-19. A freely available public database, intended as a resource for researchers studying the immune response to SARS-CoV-2, is where the repertoires were released. The sample metadata nearly always contained a de-identified subject ID, COVID-19 status, age in years and sex. Subjects who had been exposed to COVID-19, were actively infected with it, or had recovered from it provided the deeply sampled blood TCRbeta repertoires that made up the dataset. Samples came from the ongoing ImmuneRACE study (first 160 participants) plus 1,254 subjects from 6 global collaborators. HLA class I and class II types, where available, came from metadata supplied by the sample provider rather than from assay-based typing. The prospective study material was composed of cDNA or gDNA derived from T cells, B-cell-depleted T cells, or PBMCs.

Of note for this clone: What antigen it recognizes has not been identified. Per-nucleotide qualities are absent, and no much larger clonotype sits a single base away.

The immunoSEQ Assay, a bias-controlled multiplex PCR, was used to amplify TCRbeta CDR3 regions from genomic DNA. The authors' analysis ran thus. Nucleated cell counts per sample were estimated from amplification of reference gene primers within the assay. To quantify the absolute abundance of each unique TCRbeta CDR3 rearrangement, sequence reads were collapsed and filtered. For each sample, productive Simpson clonality was calculated as the square root of Simpson's diversity index over productive rearrangements. TCRdb took over this immuneACCESS table, retaining in-frame rearrangements with V and J assigned. Such tables are incomplete; in checked studies, under half of the missing clones stem from an unresolved V gene, and the remainder is unexplained. D and trimming come from the DNA, and the V and J calls and clone size come from that table. The sample includes 65,000 to 70,000 clones, with 75% to 95% observed a single time. The ten top clones hold less than 15% of the sample.

Sequences LNHNV (CDR1) and YYDKDF (CDR2) are obtained from the germline V gene (reference sequence). Unmatched junction bases come to 0, with V trimmed by 1 base and J by 3 bases. Including the terminal cysteine and phenylalanine, the CDR3 comprises 14 residues. Of the read, only the CDR3 DNA is kept; its 42 bases are in frame from base 1. Results and caveats for the whole study, not just this receptor: The amount of clinical and demographic metadata varied by source and participant and was provided uncurated.

Each collaborating institution followed its own protocols to collect whole blood in K2EDTA tubes. Collaborator samples were shipped for TCRbeta analysis as frozen whole blood, isolated PBMCs, or DNA extracted from either sample type. This clonotype was sampled from a human donor with active COVID-19. The donor label of this sample is uncertain. The rearrangement combines TRBV15 with TRBJ2-7; TRBD1 agrees with 10 junctional bases. The sample taken for sequencing was peripheral blood. The CDR3 sequence is CATSRGTGGYEQYF. The DNA is as follows: TGTGCCACCAGCAGAGGGACAGGGGGCTACGAGCAGTACTTC.